This T cell receptor (beta chain) was identified in a study of T cell changes during pregnancy in multiple sclerosis. Repertoires were generated with immunoSEQ multiplex PCR, while TCRdb's copy carries only in-frame clones and drops some. This table has about 13,000 clones, roughly 86% appearing once. The germline V gene has CDR1 MNHEY and CDR2 SVGAGI. Unmatched junction bases numbered 6, after V lost 7 bases and J lost 1 base. This CDR3 has 15 amino acids. The sequencing here drew on CD8+ T cells from peripheral blood mononuclear cells, taken in the first trimester of pregnancy. The sequence was collected from a female donor with multiple sclerosis, enrolled in a pregnancy study. V and J are TRBV6-5 and TRBJ2-2, with 7 bases matching TRBD1. CDR3 coding DNA: TGTGCCAGCAACCCCGGGACAGAGAACACCGGGGAGCTGTTTTTT. Encoded protein: CASNPGTENTGELFF.